Sequencing of this TCR beta chain was carried out in a study of blood T cells in healthy people across ages. Sample-barcoded 5' priming and a J-beta primer mix drove a second PCR of about 6 to 12 cycles. TCRdb reanalysed the 5' RACE reads using MiXCR and keeps one entry per CDR3 protein. This repertoire shows around 800,000 distinct CDR3 sequences, roughly 25% found once; its top ten account for about 2.9%. CDR3 length: 15 residues. Germline loops: CDR1 SGHRS, CDR2 YFSETQ. V lost 0 bases to trimming and J lost 7 bases, with 16 bases between them. These same records also appear under a second study, on T cells of mothers and their children.

J is TRBJ1-2 and V is TRBV5-1; D is unresolved. The sample taken for sequencing was blood. The receptor was derived from a boy aged 5-17 years in good health. CDR3 in amino acids: CASSLGQSTLLGYTF. The CDR3 DNA follows: TGCGCCAGCAGCTTGGGTCAGAGCACTCTTCTTGGCTACACCTTC.